Below, 30 T cell receptor beta chains from the same sample are listed, as sequenced in a study of beta chain features in type 1 diabetes. TCRB transcripts that were expressed got sequenced, as all of the isolated RNA had been reverse transcribed. Assay: immunoSEQ multiplex PCR; the TCRdb copy retains only in-frame clones and omits some. The data contain 450,000 to 550,000 clones, 30% of them singletons. Sequences were obtained from naive CD4+ T cells from blood. All receptors derive from a man younger than 35 in good health.

The chain carries TRBV7-9 and TRBJ1-1, with D hard to call. There are 14 residues in the CDR3. V was pared by 2 bases and J by 6 bases, with 13 bases between. CDR1 SEHNR and CDR2 FQNEAQ come from the germline V gene (reference sequence). CDR3 loop: CASSLKPVDAEAFF. CDR3 coding DNA: TGTGCCAGCAGCTTAAAACCCGTAGATGCTGAAGCTTTCTTT.

The chain joins TRBV4-3 to TRBJ2-5, with TRBD2 matching 10 bases. CDR1 and CDR2 (germline): LGHNA, YSLEER. CDR3 size: 15 residues. The ends lost 1 base at V and 5 bases at J; junction bases unmatched: 4. The CDR3 protein is CASSQAPTSGETQYF. CDR3 coding DNA: TGCGCCAGCAGCCAAGCTCCGACTAGCGGGGAGACCCAGTACTTC.

The CDR3 DNA follows: TGTGCCAGCAGCCAAGTTGGTAGAGGAGGAGCTTTCTTT. This translates into CASSQVGRGGAFF. The chain carries TRBV14 and TRBJ1-1; D is unclear. The ends were cut back, 1 base at V and 10 bases at J, with 13 bases in the middle. The CDR3 runs to 13 residues. Germline V CDR1 and CDR2: SGHDN, FVKESK.

The CDR3 DNA sequence: TGTGCCATCAGTGGGTCACAGGGGCCAGCGGGTCCCTACAATGAGCAGTTCTTC. Protein: CAISGSQGPAGPYNEQFF. V and J are TRBV10-3 and TRBJ2-1; TRBD1 might be the D (7 bases). Between the trimmed V and J ends, which lost 4 bases and 2 bases, there was a span of 21 bases. Germline V CDR1 and CDR2: ENHRY, SYGVKD. CDR3 size: 18 residues.

The rearrangement links TRBV20-1 to TRBJ2-1; D unclear. CDR3 size: 11 residues. Trimming cost V 3 bases and J 6 bases, with 6 bases left between them. CDR1 and CDR2 from the germline V gene are DFQATT and SNEGSKA (reference sequence). The CDR3 region has the DNA TGCAGTGCTAGTACAGCCAATGAGCAGTTCTTC. This gives the protein CSASTANEQFF.

In its sample, this clone was seen a few times. This chain joins TRBV15 and TRBJ1-1, with unresolved D. Trimming stripped 0 bases from V and 0 bases from J, with 8 bases between. Germline V gene data show CDR1 as LNHNV and CDR2 as YYDKDF (reference sequence). The CDR3 sequence is 15 residues long. CDR3 protein: CATSRDRDMNTEAFF. The CDR3 DNA is TGTGCCACCAGCAGAGACCGAGACATGAACACTGAAGCTTTCTTT.

The genes are TRBV28 and TRBJ2-1, with D unclear. CDR3 size: 11 residues. Germline values: CDR1 MDHEN, CDR2 SYDVKM. Trimming took 6 bases from V and 10 from J, leaving 10 bases between them. The CDR3, as DNA: TGTGCCAGCAGGTCCTTAAACGAGCAGTTCTTC. Translating it yields CASRSLNEQFF.

This chain links TRBV6-5 with TRBJ2-1, with D unclear. The CDR3 length is 12 residues. V was trimmed by 5 bases and J by 7 bases, leaving 9 bases between them. Looked up from germline, CDR1 is MNHEY and CDR2 is SVGAGI. The CDR3 DNA sequence: TGTGCCAGCAGTGGAGTCGCGAATGAGCAGTTCTTC. Protein: CASSGVANEQFF.

This clone has more than one count but fewer than ten. J is TRBJ2-5 and V is TRBV29-1; maybe TRBD2 (6 bases). This CDR3 region has 11 residues. Looked up from germline, CDR1 is SQVTM and CDR2 is ANQGSEA. V lost 7 bases to trimming and J lost 5 bases, with 11 bases between them. In DNA, the CDR3 is TGCAGCGCCGGAGGGAAGGAGACCCAGTACTTC. Its translation: CSAGGKETQYF.

In its sample, this clone was seen a few times. The same CDR3 arises from other DNA sequences in this sample as well. This sequence joins TRBV30 and TRBJ2-1; 7 nucleotides align to TRBD1. The ends lost 0 bases at V and 5 bases at J; junction bases unmatched: 1. CDR1 GTSNPN and CDR2 SVGIG come from the germline V gene (reference sequence). The CDR3 covers 13 residues. The CDR3 DNA reads as TGTGCCTGGAGTGTTGGGACAGACAATGAGCAGTTCTTC. As protein: CAWSVGTDNEQFF.

The rearrangement uses TRBV9 and TRBJ1-2; D not certain. Germline CDR1 and CDR2: SGDLS and YYNGEE. There are 13 residues in the CDR3. The ends were cut back, 3 bases at V and 7 bases at J, with 13 bases in the middle. The chain's CDR3 is CASSETPVSGYTF. The CDR3 DNA follows: TGTGCCAGCAGCGAAACCCCGGTGTCTGGCTACACCTTC.

The gene calls are TRBV29-1 and TRBJ1-1, with a weak D call TRBD1 (6 bases). With 7 bases removed from V and 1 base from J, the gap between germline ends came to 16 bases. The CDR3 covers 14 residues. Germline assignment: CDR1 SQVTM and CDR2 ANQGSEA. The CDR3 DNA sequence: TGCAGCGCCCTACAGACAGGATCGAACACTGAAGCTTTCTTT. Translating it yields CSALQTGSNTEAFF.

The chain joins TRBV7-3 to TRBJ2-6, with 7 bases identical to TRBD1. This CDR3 region has 15 residues. Germline CDR1 is SGHTA and CDR2 is FQGTGA. V lost 5 bases, J lost 2 bases, and 3 bases stayed unmatched. CDR3 sequence: CASSEDRAGANVLTF. Written as DNA, the CDR3 is TGTGCCAGCAGCGAAGACAGGGCTGGGGCCAACGTCCTGACTTTC.

This rearrangement joins TRBV5-1 to TRBJ1-1; 7 nucleotides agree with TRBD1. Germline V gives CDR1 SGHRS, CDR2 YFSETQ. This CDR3 contains 15 residues. V shed 5 bases, J shed 3 bases, and the junction held 10 bases outside the gene matches. DNA for the CDR3: TGCGCCAGCAGACATGATCCCGACAGGGACACTGAAGCTTTCTTT. It translates to CASRHDPDRDTEAFF.

The chain recombines TRBV25-1 with TRBJ2-5; D possibly corresponds to TRBD2 (6 bases). CDR3 length: 16 residues. CDR1 is MGHDK and CDR2 is SYGVNS in the germline V gene. The germline V and J ends were trimmed by 3 bases and 5 bases, with 19 bases remaining between them. The CDR3 loop reads CASSDPLAGPKETQYF. The CDR3 bases are TGTGCCAGCAGTGATCCCCTCGCGGGGCCGAAGGAGACCCAGTACTTC.

The rearrangement uses TRBV5-1 and TRBJ1-4; perhaps TRBD1 as D (6 bases). Trimming cost V 3 bases and J 6 bases, with 9 bases left between them. From germline, CDR1 is SGHRS and CDR2 YFSETQ. This CDR3 comprises 13 residues. The CDR3: CASSYEGDEKLFF. The CDR3 nucleotides are TGCGCCAGCAGCTATGAGGGGGATGAAAAACTGTTTTTT.

The CDR3: CASSQIRRQGDQPQHF. CDR3 coding DNA: TGTGCCAGCAGCCAGATTCGTAGACAGGGGGATCAGCCCCAGCATTTT. The chain links TRBV5-8 to TRBJ1-5; 9 positions agree with TRBD1. The V gene's germline CDR1 is SGHTS and CDR2 YDEGEE. V lost 4 bases, J lost 5 bases, and 10 bases stayed unmatched. This CDR3 is 16 amino acids long.

The genes are TRBV19 and TRBJ1-5; TRBD1 is a possible D gene (5 bases). Trimming removed 0 bases from V and 8 bases from J, with 8 bases in between. Germline assignment: CDR1 LNHDA and CDR2 SQIVND (reference sequence). The length of the CDR3 is 13 residues. CDR3 amino acids: CASSIDWGKPQHF. CDR3 nucleotide sequence: TGTGCCAGTAGTATAGATTGGGGCAAGCCCCAGCATTTT.

This sequence joins TRBV11-3 and TRBJ2-1; 9 bases are a match to TRBD2. V shed 6 bases, J shed 10 bases, and the junction held 4 bases outside the gene matches. Germline V gene lookup returns CDR1 SGHNT and CDR2 YENEEA. CDR3 length equals 12 residues. CDR3 in amino acids: CASSFGLAEQFF. The CDR3 DNA reads TGTGCCAGCAGTTTTGGACTAGCGGAGCAGTTCTTC.

This chain uses TRBV7-9 with TRBJ2-7, with a possible D match to TRBD1 (5 bases). CDR1 SEHNR and CDR2 FQNEAQ come from the germline V gene (reference sequence). The CDR3 runs 13 residues. Between the trimmed V and J ends, which lost 5 bases and 3 bases, there was a span of 11 bases. CDR3 region: CASSVSQGYEQYF. The CDR3, as DNA: TGTGCCAGCAGCGTTAGTCAGGGCTACGAGCAGTACTTC.

The V and J genes are TRBV7-9 and TRBJ2-7, with D hard to call. The germline gives CDR1 SEHNR, CDR2 FQNEAQ (reference sequence). Trimming left V 1 base short and J 6 bases short, with 7 bases between. CDR3 size: 12 residues. The CDR3 spells CASSLVGFEQYF. The DNA of the CDR3 is TGTGCCAGCAGCTTAGTTGGGTTCGAGCAGTACTTC.

This clone was counted between two and nine times. This rearrangement joins TRBV2 to TRBJ2-7; D is uncertain. This CDR3 is built from 10 residues. With 6 bases removed from V and 7 bases from J, the gap between germline ends came to 7 bases. Germline V CDR1 and CDR2: SNHLY, FYNNEI. Here the CDR3 DNA reads TGTGCCAGCAGAGTGGTGGAGCAGTACTTC. Encoded protein: CASRVVEQYF.

This clone was found a few times. This chain links TRBV30 with TRBJ1-2; D gene unclear. The CDR3 sequence is 15 residues long. The V and J ends lost 2 bases and 5 bases respectively, with 18 bases between them. Germline loops: CDR1 GTSNPN, CDR2 SVGIG (reference sequence). Written as DNA, the CDR3 is TGTGCCTGGAGTCACCTGACCGGGAGGCTGTATGGCTACACCTTC. As protein: CAWSHLTGRLYGYTF.

This clone has more than one count but fewer than ten. J is TRBJ1-2 and V is TRBV2, with 10 positions matching TRBD1. The germline CDR1 and CDR2 sequences are SNHLY and FYNNEI. The CDR3 length is 12 residues. Trimming cost V 8 bases and J 6 bases; bases outside gene matches: 3. For the CDR3, the DNA is TGTGCCAGCTCTGGACAGGGGGATGGCTACACCTTC. It is translated as CASSGQGDGYTF.

This clone was counted between two and nine times. The chain carries TRBV7-9 and TRBJ2-7; D perhaps matches TRBD1 (6 bases). The length of the CDR3 is 14 residues. The V end was cut by 5 bases, the J end by 2 bases, with 13 bases between. CDR1 is SEHNR, CDR2 FQNEAQ, per germline (reference sequence). The CDR3 sequence: CASSPIRGPYEQYF. The CDR3 coding sequence is TGTGCCAGCAGCCCCATCAGGGGACCCTACGAGCAGTACTTC. Variable domain in full (rest from reference TRBV7-9 and TRBJ2-7): DTGVSQNPRHKITKRGQNVTFRCDPISEHNRLYWYRQTLGQGPEFLTYFQNEAQLEKSRLLSDRFSAERPKGSFSTLEIQRTEQGDSAMYLCASSPIRGPYEQYFGPGTRLTVT.

This clone was seen more than once but under ten times. This specimen includes other DNA sequences encoding the same CDR3. The rearrangement joins TRBV15 to TRBJ2-5, with D unclear. The CDR3 length is 12 residues. Trimming stripped 0 bases from V and 1 base from J, with 0 bases between. The V gene's germline CDR1 is LNHNV and CDR2 YYDKDF (reference sequence). The DNA of the CDR3 is TGTGCCACCAGCAGAGACCAAGAGACCCAGTACTTC. It codes for CATSRDQETQYF.

V is TRBV11-2 and J is TRBJ2-1; D is perhaps TRBD1 or TRBD2 (5 bases each). V was shortened by 3 bases and J by 4 bases, with 13 bases between the two germline ends. The CDR3 runs 15 residues. Germline loops: CDR1 SGHAT, CDR2 FQNNGV. CDR3 bases: TGTGCCAGCAGCTTGGGACCACTCGCTTACAATGAGCAGTTCTTC. This gives the protein CASSLGPLAYNEQFF. The full variable domain, in which reference TRBV11-2 and TRBJ2-1 provide the parts outside the CDR3, is EAGVAQSPRYKIIEKRQSVAFWCNPISGHATLYWYQQILGQGPKLLIQFQNNGVVDDSQLPKDRFSAERLKGVDSTLKIQPAKLEDSAVYLCASSLGPLAYNEQFFGPGTRLTVL.

The chain recombines TRBV9 with TRBJ2-1, with 11 nucleotides matching TRBD2. Per the germline V gene, CDR1 is SGDLS and CDR2 is YYNGEE. V gave up 2 bases and J gave up 9 bases; unmatched junction bases: 7. CDR3 length: 15 residues. The CDR3 DNA reads TGTGCCAGCAGCGTTCGTTCCCTAGCGGGAGGTGAGCAGTTCTTC. Its translation: CASSVRSLAGGEQFF.

V is TRBV13 and J is TRBJ2-3, with 7 bases matching TRBD1. J was trimmed by 2 bases and V by 4 bases; bases with no gene match: 9. The CDR3 runs to 16 residues. Germline CDR1 and CDR2: PRHDT and FYEKMQ (reference sequence). Here the CDR3 DNA reads TGTGCCAGCAGCTCGTACCGGGACAGCTCCACAGATACGCAGTATTTT. Protein product: CASSSYRDSSTDTQYF.

V and J are TRBV4-2 and TRBJ2-3; 7 bases match TRBD2. From germline, CDR1 is LGHNA and CDR2 YNFKEQ. The CDR3 runs 16 residues. V lost 4 bases, J lost 2 bases, and 9 bases stayed unmatched. For the CDR3, the DNA is TGTGCCAGCAGCCCTCGTTCAGCGGGGATCACAGATACGCAGTATTTT. As protein: CASSPRSAGITDTQYF.